These 10 T cell receptor beta chains share one sample of origin, sequenced in a study of blood T cell repertoires in COVID-19. TCRdb's table, derived via immunoSEQ multiplex PCR, lists solely in-frame clones and lacks some. The profile shows some 300,000 clones, 75% to 90% of them singletons. The sequencing sample was made of peripheral blood. These receptors all come from a woman aged 45 to 65 with COVID-19, enrolled during active disease.

V and J are TRBV29-1 and TRBJ1-2, with D perhaps TRBD1 (5 bases). The length of the CDR3 is 14 residues. CDR1 and CDR2 (germline): SQVTM, ANQGSEA. V lost 5 bases and J 6 bases, leaving 19 bases between the germline ends. CDR3 nucleotides: TGCAGCGTTTACGGGTGGAGGGGAGGCGATGGCTACACCTTC. Translating it yields CSVYGWRGGDGYTF.

The chain combines TRBV5-1 with TRBJ2-2, with D perhaps TRBD2 (6 bases). Germline values: CDR1 SGHRS, CDR2 YFSETQ. The CDR3 consists of 15 residues. V lost 4 bases and J lost 5, with 15 bases in between. CDR3 sequence (DNA): TGCGCCAGCAGCAAAATGACTAGTAGTACCGGGGAGCTGTTTTTT. Protein sequence: CASSKMTSSTGELFF.

This clone has a single count. V gene TRBV29-1 combines with J gene TRBJ2-6; D is possibly TRBD2 (5 bases). V lost 6 bases, J lost 1 base, and 7 bases lay in between. The germline gives CDR1 SQVTM, CDR2 ANQGSEA. CDR3 length: 13 residues. The CDR3 DNA reads as TGCAGCGTGAGGGTTTCTGGGGCCAACGTCCTGACTTTC. It specifies CSVRVSGANVLTF.

This clone came up once. This chain joins TRBV19 and TRBJ1-2, with D maybe TRBD1 (5 bases). Germline lookup yields CDR1 LNHDA and CDR2 SQIVND (reference sequence). V was trimmed by 9 bases and J by 4 bases, leaving 18 bases between them. This CDR3 is built from 14 residues. The CDR3 sequence: CARRGLNGGYGYTF. The CDR3, as DNA: TGTGCCAGAAGGGGCCTTAATGGTGGCTATGGCTACACCTTC.

The rearrangement links TRBV7-2 to TRBJ2-1, with 10 bases that match TRBD2. The CDR3 has 15 amino acids. CDR1 is SGHTA and CDR2 is FQGNSA in the germline V gene. The trim removed 6 bases at V and 3 bases at J, leaving 5 bases unmatched. CDR3 in DNA: TGTGCCAGCAGTAAACAGCGGGAGGGCTACAATGAGCAGTTCTTC. Its protein product is CASSKQREGYNEQFF.

The rearrangement links TRBV30 to TRBJ1-2; 8 bases are shared with TRBD1. This CDR3 contains 14 residues. V shed 6 bases and J 6 bases; nucleotides not matched to a gene: 12. Per germline, CDR1 GTSNPN and CDR2 SVGIG (reference sequence). The CDR3 coding sequence is TGTGCCTGTTCAAGGGACGGGACAGGCCATGGCTACACCTTC. Amino acid sequence: CACSRDGTGHGYTF. The full variable domain, completed using reference TRBV30 and TRBJ1-2, is SQTIHQWPATLVQPVGSPLSLECTVEGTSNPNLYWYRQAAGRGLQLLFYSVGIGQISSEVPQNLSASRPQDRQFILSSKKLLLSDSGFYLCACSRDGTGHGYTFGSGTRLTVV.

The rearrangement links TRBV30 to TRBJ1-6; tentative D call: TRBD1 (5 bases). CDR1 is GTSNPN, CDR2 SVGIG, per germline (reference sequence). V lost 0 bases and J 10 bases, leaving 13 bases between the germline ends. The CDR3 spans 14 residues. In nucleotides, the CDR3 is TGTGCCTGGAGTGTAACCCGGGGGAGGTCACCCCTCCACTTT. Translated: CAWSVTRGRSPLHF.

The chain uses TRBV5-6 and TRBJ2-5; 7 bases line up with TRBD2. The CDR3 is 15 residues long. J lost 4 bases, V lost 3 bases, and 9 bases had no gene match. Germline V gives CDR1 SGHDT, CDR2 YYEEEE. In DNA form, the CDR3 reads TGTGCCAGCAGCTACCGGGCCCAGCGGGGAGAGACCCAGTACTTC. Translation: CASSYRAQRGETQYF.

The chain carries TRBV6-6 and TRBJ1-2; TRBD1 might be the D (6 bases). This CDR3 region has 14 residues. The V end was cut by 5 bases, the J end by 7 bases, with 17 bases between. Germline V CDR1 and CDR2: MNHNY, SVGAGI (reference sequence). CDR3 nucleotides: TGTGCCAGCAGTCGCCCCGGGGGGCAGCTTGGCTACACCTTC. This sequence encodes CASSRPGGQLGYTF.

The J gene is TRBJ2-7, the V gene TRBV5-1; 12 nucleotides match TRBD2. J was trimmed by 1 base and V by 5 bases; bases with no gene match: 4. This CDR3 region has 15 residues. Germline CDR1 and CDR2: SGHRS and YFSETQ. The DNA of the CDR3 is TGCGCCAGCAGGATGACTAGCGGGAGTTCCTACGAGCAGTACTTC. The encoded protein is CASRMTSGSSYEQYF.